These 9 T cell receptor beta chains were sequenced from one sample in a study of blood T cell repertoires in COVID-19. The assay was immunoSEQ multiplex PCR, and TCRdb's table has in-frame clones only and misses some. This table has over 200,000 clones, around 90% appearing once. The sequenced sample consisted of peripheral blood. The receptors stem from a woman under 40 with acute or convalescent COVID-19.

J is TRBJ2-3 and V is TRBV10-3; D is possibly TRBD2 (5 bases). The CDR3 is made up of 15 amino acids. V was clipped by 8 bases and J by 0 bases, with 15 bases between them. Per the germline V gene, CDR1 is ENHRY and CDR2 is SYGVKD. CDR3: CAIGLSVYSTDTQYF. The CDR3 nucleotides are TGTGCCATCGGACTTAGCGTCTACAGCACAGATACGCAGTATTTT.

This clone was counted once. V usage is TRBV5-1 and J usage is TRBJ2-1, with TRBD2 matching over 16 bases. Germline V gives CDR1 SGHRS, CDR2 YFSETQ. The V and J ends lost 4 bases and 6 bases, in that order; junction bases with no gene match: 7. The CDR3 runs 17 residues. The CDR3 region has the DNA TGCGCCAGCAGCCAACCGGGACTAGCGGGAGGGCCCAATGAGCAGTTCTTC. The encoded protein is CASSQPGLAGGPNEQFF. The full variable domain, rest sourced from reference TRBV5-1 and TRBJ2-1, is KAGVTQTPRYLIKTRGQQVTLSCSPISGHRSVSWYQQTPGQGLQFLFEYFSETQRNKGNFPGRFSGRQFSNSRSEMNVSTLELGDSALYLCASSQPGLAGGPNEQFFGPGTRLTVL.

As concerns this clone: In the same sample, other DNA sequences code for this CDR3. The chain links TRBV7-2 to TRBJ1-4; D might be TRBD1 (5 bases). Germline V gene sequence: CDR1 SGHTA, CDR2 FQGNSA. This CDR3 spans 14 amino acids. The germline V and J ends were trimmed by 3 bases and 5 bases, with 10 bases remaining between them. The CDR3 is CASSLVGGNEKLFF. CDR3 sequence (DNA): TGTGCCAGCAGCTTGGTCGGGGGAAATGAAAAACTGTTTTTT.

The chain employs TRBV7-2 and TRBJ2-1; 7 nucleotides agree with TRBD1. Germline-derived CDR1 and CDR2 are SGHTA and FQGNSA. V lost 2 bases, J lost 12 bases, and 10 bases stayed unmatched. The CDR3 covers 14 residues. CDR3 sequence: CASSLYAGGGSQFF. In nucleotides, the CDR3 is TGTGCCAGCAGCTTATACGCAGGGGGTGGTTCGCAGTTCTTC.

The chain links TRBV25-1 to TRBJ2-1, with 9 bases identical to TRBD2. The germline V gene has CDR1 MGHDK and CDR2 SYGVNS. The CDR3 is 16 residues long. V was clipped by 1 base and J by 4 bases; unmatched bases: 5. CDR3 residues: CASSEFGGRGYNEQFF. CDR3 DNA: TGTGCCAGCAGTGAATTTGGCGGGAGGGGATACAATGAGCAGTTCTTC.

V gene TRBV12-5 combines with J gene TRBJ2-7; 8 bases map to TRBD2. Per germline, CDR1 LGHNT and CDR2 FRNRAP. The CDR3 is 15 amino acids. Trimming cost V 0 bases and J 1 base; bases outside gene matches: 2. The CDR3 DNA reads as TGTGCTAGTGGTTTGGTAGGCGGGAGGTCCTACGAGCAGTACTTC. This gives the protein CASGLVGGRSYEQYF.

The genes are TRBV5-1 and TRBJ2-3; D possibly corresponds to TRBD1 (6 bases). Trimming cost V 0 bases and J 4 bases, with 15 bases left between them. The length of the CDR3 is 16 residues. CDR1 SGHRS and CDR2 YFSETQ come from the germline V gene. Here the CDR3 reads CASSLARGMRSDTQYF. In nucleotides, the CDR3 is TGCGCCAGCAGCTTGGCCAGGGGTATGCGTTCAGATACGCAGTATTTT.

The V gene is TRBV3-1 (or the pseudogene TRBV3-2), the J gene TRBJ2-7; TRBD2 might be the D (5 bases). The CDR3 is 14 amino acids. Germline V lookup: CDR1 LGHDT, CDR2 YNNKEL (reference sequence). V was pared by 0 bases and J by 3 bases, with 9 bases between. Here the CDR3 reads CASSQEASYYEQYF. CDR3 bases: TGTGCCAGCAGCCAAGAGGCTAGCTACTACGAGCAGTACTTC.

This clone was observed a single time. The rearrangement uses TRBV29-1 and TRBJ2-5; TRBD2 matches 7 bases. CDR1 is SQVTM and CDR2 is ANQGSEA in the germline V gene. The CDR3 totals 16 residues. The V segment lost 1 base and the J segment 1 base; nucleotides outside the gene matches: 9. The CDR3 DNA follows: TGCAGCGTTGAAGGGGAGCTAGCGGAGCTCCAAGAGACCCAGTACTTC. This sequence encodes CSVEGELAELQETQYF. Filled out from reference TRBV29-1 and TRBJ2-5, the complete variable domain reads SAVISQKPSRDICQRGTSLTIQCQVDSQVTMMFWYRQQPGQSLTLIATANQGSEATYESGFVIDKFPISRPNLTFSTLTVSNMSPEDSSIYLCSVEGELAELQETQYFGPGTRLLVL.